The source of this TCR beta chain is a study of CD8+CD57+ T cells in acquired aplastic anemia. This clonotype has at least ten counts. CDR3 and TCR beta VDJ profiling relied on genomic DNA as the template. TCRdb re-called the reads through MiXCR, storing one row per CDR3 protein. In the table there are 250,000 to 300,000 distinct CDR3 sequences, about 56% of which are singletons. The CDR3 runs 15 residues. V trimming: 5 bases; J trimming: 3 bases; junction bases outside the gene matches: 12. Germline CDR1 and CDR2: DFQATT and SNEGSKA (reference sequence). The chain carries TRBV20-1 and TRBJ2-7; 8 bases agree with TRBD1. The TCR originated in a human donor with severe aplastic anemia or a healthy control (not recorded which). The source material was sorted CD4+, CD8+, or CD8+CD57+ T cells (not recorded which) from PBMCs. The CDR3 DNA follows: TGCAGTGCTCGCCTTTTACAGGGGGGTGACTACGAGCAGTACTTC. This codes for CSARLLQGGDYEQYF.